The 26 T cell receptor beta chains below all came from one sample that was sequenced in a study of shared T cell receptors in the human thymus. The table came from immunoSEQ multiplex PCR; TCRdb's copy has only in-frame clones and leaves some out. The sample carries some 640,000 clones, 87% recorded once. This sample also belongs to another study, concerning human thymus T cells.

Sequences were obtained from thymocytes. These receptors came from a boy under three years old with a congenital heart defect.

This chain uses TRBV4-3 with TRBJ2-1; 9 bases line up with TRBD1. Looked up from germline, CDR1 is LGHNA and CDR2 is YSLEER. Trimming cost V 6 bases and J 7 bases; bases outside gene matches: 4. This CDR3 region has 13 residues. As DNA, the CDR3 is TGCGCCAGCAGACGGACAGGGGCGAATGAGCAGTTCTTC. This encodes CASRRTGANEQFF.

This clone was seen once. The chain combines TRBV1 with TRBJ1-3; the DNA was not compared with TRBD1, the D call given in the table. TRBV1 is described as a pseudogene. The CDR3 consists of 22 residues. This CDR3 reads CTSSQEGSRGHPYHSSGNTIYF. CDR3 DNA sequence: TGCACCAGCAGCCAAGAAGGAAGCAGGGGACACCCCTACCACAGCTCTGGAAACACCATATATTTT.

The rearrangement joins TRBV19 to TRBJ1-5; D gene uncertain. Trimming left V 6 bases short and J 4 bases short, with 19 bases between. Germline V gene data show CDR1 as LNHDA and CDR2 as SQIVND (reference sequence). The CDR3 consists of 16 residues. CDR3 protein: CASSLLRWTGNQPQHF. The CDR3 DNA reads TGTGCCAGTAGCCTCCTCCGGTGGACGGGAAATCAGCCCCAGCATTTT.

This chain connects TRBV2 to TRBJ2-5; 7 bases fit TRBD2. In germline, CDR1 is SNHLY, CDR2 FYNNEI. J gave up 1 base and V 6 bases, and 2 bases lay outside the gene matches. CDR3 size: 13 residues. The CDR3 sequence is CASRRGVQETQYF. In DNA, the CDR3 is TGTGCCAGCAGACGGGGGGTCCAAGAGACCCAGTACTTC.

CDR3 region: CASSRDGGKFF. The CDR3 DNA follows: TGTGCCAGCAGTCGGGACGGGGGGAAGTTCTTC. The gene calls are TRBV28 and TRBJ2-1; TRBD2 agrees at 7 bases. Germline CDR1 MDHEN, CDR2 SYDVKM. Germline trimming cut 5 bases from V and 14 bases from J; bases unmatched to any gene: 6. The CDR3 spans 11 residues. Based on the CDR3 plus reference TRBV28 and TRBJ2-1, the full variable domain is DVKVTQSSRYLVKRTGEKVFLECVQDMDHENMFWYRQDPGLGLRLIYFSYDVKMKEKGDIPEGYSVSREKKERFSLILESASTNQTSMYLCASSRDGGKFFGPGTRLTVL.

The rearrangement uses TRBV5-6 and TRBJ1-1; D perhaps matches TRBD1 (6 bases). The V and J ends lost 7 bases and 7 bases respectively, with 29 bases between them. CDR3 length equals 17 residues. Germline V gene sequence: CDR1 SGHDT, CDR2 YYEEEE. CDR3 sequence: CASGSYLGTRTSLEAFF. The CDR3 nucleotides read TGTGCCAGCGGTTCCTATCTGGGGACAAGGACCTCCCTTGAAGCTTTCTTT. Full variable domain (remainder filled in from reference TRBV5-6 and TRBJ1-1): DAGVTQSPTHLIKTRGQQVTLRCSPKSGHDTVSWYQQALGQGPQFIFQYYEEEERQRGNFPDRFSGHQFPNYSSELNVNALLLGDSALYLCASGSYLGTRTSLEAFFGQGTRLTVV.

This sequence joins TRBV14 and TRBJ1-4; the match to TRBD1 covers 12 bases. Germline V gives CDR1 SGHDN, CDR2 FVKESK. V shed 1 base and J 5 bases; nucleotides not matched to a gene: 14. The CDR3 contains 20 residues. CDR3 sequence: CASSQGPLSGTGGKNEKLFF. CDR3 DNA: TGTGCCAGCAGCCAAGGTCCTTTGTCGGGGACAGGGGGCAAGAATGAAAAACTGTTTTTT.

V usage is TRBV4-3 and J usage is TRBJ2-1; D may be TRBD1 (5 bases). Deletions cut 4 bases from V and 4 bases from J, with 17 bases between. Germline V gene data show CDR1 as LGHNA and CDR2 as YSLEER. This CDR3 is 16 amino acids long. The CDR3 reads CASSPTWTSGYNEQFF. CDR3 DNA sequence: TGCGCCAGCAGCCCGACGTGGACAAGTGGGTACAATGAGCAGTTCTTC.

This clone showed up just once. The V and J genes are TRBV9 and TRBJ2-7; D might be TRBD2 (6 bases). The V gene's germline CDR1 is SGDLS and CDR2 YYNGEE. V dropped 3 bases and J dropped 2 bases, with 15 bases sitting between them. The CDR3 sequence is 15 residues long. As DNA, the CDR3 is TGTGCCAGCAGCGCGGAGGGTGAGCTCACCTACGAGCAGTACTTC. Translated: CASSAEGELTYEQYF.

CDR3 amino acids: CASRETVYYSNQPQHF. As DNA, the CDR3 is TGTGCCAGCAGAGAGACAGTTTATTATAGCAATCAGCCCCAGCATTTT. The V gene is TRBV28, the J gene TRBJ1-5, with a weak D call TRBD1 (5 bases). Trimming removed 6 bases from V and 0 bases from J, with 15 bases in between. The CDR3 totals 16 residues. Germline-derived CDR1 and CDR2 are MDHEN and SYDVKM.

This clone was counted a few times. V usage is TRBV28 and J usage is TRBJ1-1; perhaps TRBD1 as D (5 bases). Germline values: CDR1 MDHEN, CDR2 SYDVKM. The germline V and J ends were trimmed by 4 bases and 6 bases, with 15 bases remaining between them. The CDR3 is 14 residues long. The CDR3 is CASSSRDWIAEAFF. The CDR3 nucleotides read TGTGCCAGCAGTTCCCGGGACTGGATCGCTGAAGCTTTCTTT.

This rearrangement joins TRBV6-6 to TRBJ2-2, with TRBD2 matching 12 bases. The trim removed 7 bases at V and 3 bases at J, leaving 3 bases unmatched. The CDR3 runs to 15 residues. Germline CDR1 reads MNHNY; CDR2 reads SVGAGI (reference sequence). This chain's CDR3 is CASNRLAGDTGELFF. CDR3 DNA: TGTGCCAGCAACAGACTAGCGGGGGACACCGGGGAGCTGTTTTTT.

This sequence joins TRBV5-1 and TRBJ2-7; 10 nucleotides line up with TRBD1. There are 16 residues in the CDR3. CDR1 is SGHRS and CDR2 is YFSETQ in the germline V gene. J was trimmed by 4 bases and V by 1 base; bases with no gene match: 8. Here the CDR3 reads CASSLSGRDRGYEQYF. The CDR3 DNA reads TGCGCCAGCAGCTTGTCGGGCCGGGACAGGGGTTACGAGCAGTACTTC.

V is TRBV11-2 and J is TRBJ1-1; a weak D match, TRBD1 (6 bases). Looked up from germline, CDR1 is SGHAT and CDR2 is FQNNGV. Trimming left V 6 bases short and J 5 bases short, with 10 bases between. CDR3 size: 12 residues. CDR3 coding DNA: TGTGCCAGCAGTCTACAGGGAACTGAAGCTTTCTTT. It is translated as CASSLQGTEAFF.

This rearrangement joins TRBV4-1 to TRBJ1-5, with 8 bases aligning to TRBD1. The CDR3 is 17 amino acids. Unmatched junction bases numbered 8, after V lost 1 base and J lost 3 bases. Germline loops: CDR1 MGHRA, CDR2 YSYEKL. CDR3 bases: TGCGCCAGCAGCCAAGCACAGGGGGAAGTCCCCAATCAGCCCCAGCATTTT. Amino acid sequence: CASSQAQGEVPNQPQHF.

CDR3 in DNA: TGTGCCAGCTCCCCCTCAGGTGGTGAGCAGTTCTTC. It encodes CASSPSGGEQFF. The chain joins TRBV6-6 to TRBJ2-1; D is unclear. V lost 8 bases, J lost 9 bases, and 14 bases lay in between. This CDR3 comprises 12 residues. CDR1 MNHNY and CDR2 SVGAGI come from the germline V gene (reference sequence).

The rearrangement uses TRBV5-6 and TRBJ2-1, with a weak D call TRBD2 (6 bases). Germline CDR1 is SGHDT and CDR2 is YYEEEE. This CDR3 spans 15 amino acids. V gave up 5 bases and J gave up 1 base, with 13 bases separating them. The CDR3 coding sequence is TGTGCCAGCAGACCGCGGGGCGTGTCCTACAATGAGCAGTTCTTC. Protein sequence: CASRPRGVSYNEQFF.

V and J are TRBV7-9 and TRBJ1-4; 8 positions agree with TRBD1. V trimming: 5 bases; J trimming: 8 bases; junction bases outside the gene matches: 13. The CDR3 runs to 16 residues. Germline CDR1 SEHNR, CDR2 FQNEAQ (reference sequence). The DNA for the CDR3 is TGTGCCAGCAGCCCGGTCCCGGGACAGGAGGGAGAAAAACTGTTTTTT. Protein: CASSPVPGQEGEKLFF.

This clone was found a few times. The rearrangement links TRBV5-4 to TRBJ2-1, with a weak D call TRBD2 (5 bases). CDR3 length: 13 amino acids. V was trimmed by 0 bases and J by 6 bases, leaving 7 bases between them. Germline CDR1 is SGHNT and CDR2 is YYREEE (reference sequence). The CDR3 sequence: CASSLAGVNEQFF. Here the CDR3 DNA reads TGTGCCAGCAGCTTGGCCGGGGTCAATGAGCAGTTCTTC.

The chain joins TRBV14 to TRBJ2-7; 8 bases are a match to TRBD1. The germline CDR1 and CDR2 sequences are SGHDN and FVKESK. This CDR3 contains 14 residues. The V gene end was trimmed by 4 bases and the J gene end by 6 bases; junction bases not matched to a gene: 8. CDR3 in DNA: TGTGCCAGCAGCCCCGGACAGGGAGACGGCGAGCAGTACTTC. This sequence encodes CASSPGQGDGEQYF.

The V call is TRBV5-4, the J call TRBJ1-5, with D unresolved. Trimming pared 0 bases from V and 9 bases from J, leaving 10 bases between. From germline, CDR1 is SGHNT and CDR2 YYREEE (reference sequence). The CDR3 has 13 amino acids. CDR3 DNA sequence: TGTGCCAGCAGCTTGGTTCCCGGTGGGCCCCAGCATTTT. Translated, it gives CASSLVPGGPQHF. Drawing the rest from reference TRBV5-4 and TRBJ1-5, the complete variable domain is ETGVTQSPTHLIKTRGQQVTLRCSSQSGHNTVSWYQQALGQGPQFIFQYYREEENGRGNFPPRFSGLQFPNYSSELNVNALELDDSALYLCASSLVPGGPQHFGDGTRLSIL.

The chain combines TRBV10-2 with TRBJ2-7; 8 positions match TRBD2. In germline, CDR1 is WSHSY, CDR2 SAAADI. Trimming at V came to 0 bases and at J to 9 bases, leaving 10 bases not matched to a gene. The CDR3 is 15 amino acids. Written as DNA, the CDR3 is TGCGCCAGCAGTGAGTCCCCCTGGACTAGCCCAGCGCAGTACTTC. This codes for CASSESPWTSPAQYF.

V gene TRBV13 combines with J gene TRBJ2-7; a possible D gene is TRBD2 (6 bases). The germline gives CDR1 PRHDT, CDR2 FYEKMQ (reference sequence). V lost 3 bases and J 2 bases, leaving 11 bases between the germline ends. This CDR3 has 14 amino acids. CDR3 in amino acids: CASSFRGSPYEQYF. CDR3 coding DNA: TGTGCCAGCAGCTTTCGGGGGTCTCCCTACGAGCAGTACTTC. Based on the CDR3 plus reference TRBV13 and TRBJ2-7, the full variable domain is AAGVIQSPRHLIKEKRETATLKCYPIPRHDTVYWYQQGPGQDPQFLISFYEKMQSDKGSIPDRFSAQQFSDYHSELNMSSLELGDSALYFCASSFRGSPYEQYFGPGTRLTVT.

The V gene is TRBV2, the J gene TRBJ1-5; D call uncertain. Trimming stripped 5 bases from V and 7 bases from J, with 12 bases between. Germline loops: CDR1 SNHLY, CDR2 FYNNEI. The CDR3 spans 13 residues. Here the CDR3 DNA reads TGTGCCAGCAGTCCAGACAAGAGACAGCCCCAGCATTTT. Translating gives CASSPDKRQPQHF.

In DNA form, the CDR3 reads TGTGCCACCAGCGGCCGAGGCGGTAACTATGGCTACACCTTC. It codes for CATSGRGGNYGYTF. The rearrangement links TRBV15 to TRBJ1-2; the D is unclear. The germline CDR1 and CDR2 sequences are LNHNV and YYDKDF (reference sequence). There are 14 residues in the CDR3. V was pared by 5 bases and J by 1 base, with 11 bases between.

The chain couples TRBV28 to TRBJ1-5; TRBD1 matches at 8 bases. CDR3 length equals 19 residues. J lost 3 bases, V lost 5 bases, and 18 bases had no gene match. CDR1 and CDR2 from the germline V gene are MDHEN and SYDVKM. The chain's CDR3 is CASSPGVLEGQALNQPQHF. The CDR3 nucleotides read TGTGCCAGCAGTCCGGGGGTTCTAGAGGGACAGGCCCTCAATCAGCCCCAGCATTTT.